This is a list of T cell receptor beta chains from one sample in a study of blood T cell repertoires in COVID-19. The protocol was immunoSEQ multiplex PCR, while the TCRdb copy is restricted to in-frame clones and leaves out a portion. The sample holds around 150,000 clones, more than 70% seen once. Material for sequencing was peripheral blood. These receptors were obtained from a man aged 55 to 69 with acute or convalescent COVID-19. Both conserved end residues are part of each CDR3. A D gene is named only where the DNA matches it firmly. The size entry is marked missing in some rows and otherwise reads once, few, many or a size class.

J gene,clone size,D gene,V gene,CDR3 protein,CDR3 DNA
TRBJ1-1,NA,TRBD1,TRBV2,CASSPGTGFTEAFF,TGTGCCAGCAGTCCCGGGACAGGGTTCACTGAAGCTTTCTTT
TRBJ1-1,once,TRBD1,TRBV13,CASSPEDRAFPTEAFF,TGTGCCAGCAGCCCAGAGGACAGGGCTTTCCCCACTGAAGCTTTCTTT
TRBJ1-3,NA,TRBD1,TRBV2,CASSETGAPSGNTIYF,TGTGCCAGCAGTGAGACAGGGGCGCCCTCTGGAAACACCATATATTTT
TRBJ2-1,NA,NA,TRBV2,CASSRLMGTYNEQFF,TGTGCCAGCAGTCGTTTGATGGGCACCTACAATGAGCAGTTCTTC
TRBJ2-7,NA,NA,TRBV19,CASSIAVSRVAASYEQYF,TGTGCCAGTAGTATTGCGGTTTCGAGGGTAGCGGCCTCCTACGAGCAGTACTTC
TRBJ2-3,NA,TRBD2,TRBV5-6,CASSMTSGATDTQYF,TGTGCCAGCAGCATGACTAGCGGGGCCACAGATACGCAGTATTTT
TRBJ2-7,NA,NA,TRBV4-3,CASSQVGAVRSYEQYF,TGCGCCAGCAGCCAAGTCGGAGCCGTACGCTCCTACGAGCAGTACTTC
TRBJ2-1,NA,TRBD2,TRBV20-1,CSASMTSGVNNEQFF,TGCAGTGCCAGTATGACTAGCGGGGTAAACAATGAGCAGTTCTTC
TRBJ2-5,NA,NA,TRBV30,CAWSGLAISETQYF,TGTGCCTGGAGCGGGCTAGCTATCTCGGAGACCCAGTACTTC
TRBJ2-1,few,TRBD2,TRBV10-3,CAISTYSGGDNEQFF,TGTGCCATCAGCACCTACAGCGGGGGAGACAATGAGCAGTTCTTC